The rows below give T cell receptor beta chains drawn from one sample of a study of early T cells in non-severe SARS-CoV-2 infection. From the 5' RACE reads, TCRdb called clonotypes with MiXCR, one entry per CDR3 protein. The sample has about 42,000 distinct CDR3 sequences; roughly 7.1% are singletons. Specimen: whole blood. Receptors originate from an adult who was a healthcare worker with PCR-confirmed SARS-CoV-2 infection or an uninfected control (not recorded which). Both conserved end residues are part of each CDR3. The D gene is left open where the match is weak. For some rows the clone size is stated as once, few or many, or as a class when expanded; others skip it.

j_call cdr3_length d_call clone_size v_call cdr3_nt cdr3_aa
TRBJ1-1 14 - - TRBV10-3 TGTGCCATCAGTGAGTTAACAGTGAACACTGAAGCTTTCTTT CAISELTVNTEAFF
TRBJ1-2 15 - - TRBV4-1 TGCGCCAGCAGCCAAGTCGCACTATTTAGTGGGGGCTACACCTTC CASSQVALFSGGYTF
TRBJ1-1 12 TRBD1 few TRBV6-5 TGTGCCAGCCGCCCGGGACAGGGCGAAGCTTTCTTT CASRPGQGEAFF
TRBJ1-1 14 TRBD1 few TRBV6-6 TGTGCCAGCAGCCAGGAGGGGGCTAACACTGAAGCTTTCTTT CASSQEGANTEAFF
TRBJ1-4 14 TRBD1 once TRBV7-8 TGTGCCAGCAGCCTAGACAGGGAGGGGGAAAAACTGTTTTTT CASSLDREGEKLFF
TRBJ2-6 17 - many TRBV15 TGTGCCACCAGCATTGGACGGCGAAGCTCTGGGGCCAACGTCCTGACTTTC CATSIGRRSSGANVLTF
TRBJ2-7 18 TRBD1 many TRBV6-5 TGTGCCAGCAGTTACGCCCCACCGGGACAGCCAGCGTCCTACGAGCAGTACTTC CASSYAPPGQPASYEQYF
TRBJ1-1 13 - few TRBV12-3/TRBV12-4 TGTGCCAGCAGTTTTTACCTGAACACTGAAGCTTTCTTT CASSFYLNTEAFF
TRBJ2-7 13 - few TRBV10-3 TGTGCCATCAGTGAGGTGGGCCGGGGCGAGCAGTACTTC CAISEVGRGEQYF
TRBJ1-5 16 TRBD1 few TRBV4-2 TGTGCCAGCAGCCAAGCCCTCCGGGACAGAAATCAGCCCCAGCATTTT CASSQALRDRNQPQHF
TRBJ2-5 16 TRBD1 - TRBV14 TGTGCCAGCAGCCAAGGTATTCCAGGGGGCCAAGAGACCCAGTACTTC CASSQGIPGGQETQYF
TRBJ2-1 15 TRBD2 few TRBV7-3 TGTGCCAGCAGCTCGACTAGCGGGACTATCAATGAGCAGTTCTTC CASSSTSGTINEQFF
TRBJ2-7 12 - - TRBV7-2 TGTGCCAGCAGCTTAGAAGTAGGCGAGCAGTACTTC CASSLEVGEQYF
TRBJ2-3 11 - - TRBV2 TGTGCCAGCAGGGCGGAGGATACGCAGTATTTT CASRAEDTQYF
TRBJ2-7 15 TRBD2 - TRBV20-1 TGCAGTGCTAGATTTGGGCTAGCGGGGGGTGCCGAGCAGTACTTC CSARFGLAGGAEQYF
TRBJ2-7 15 - many TRBV30 TGTGCCTGGAGGCAGACTGACCTGTTAAGCGGCGAGCAGTACTTC CAWRQTDLLSGEQYF
TRBJ2-1 15 TRBD2 many TRBV11-2 TGTGCCAGCGGACTAGCGGGGGGGCCCTACAATGAGCAGTTCTTC CASGLAGGPYNEQFF
TRBJ2-2 13 - - TRBV27 TGTGCCAGCAGTTTGGTGAACACCGGGGAGCTGTTTTTT CASSLVNTGELFF
TRBJ2-7 14 TRBD2 many TRBV5-4 TGTGCCAGCAGCTTATACTTTGCGGGGGTCGAGCAGTACTTC CASSLYFAGVEQYF
TRBJ1-2 12 - few TRBV19 TGTGCCAGTAGTATGCGGAAGGGCGGCTACACCTTC CASSMRKGGYTF
TRBJ1-2 14 TRBD1 few TRBV5-8 TGTGCCAGCAGCTTGAGAGGGGGCTACTATGGCTACACCTTC CASSLRGGYYGYTF
TRBJ2-3 12 TRBD2 - TRBV29-1 TGCAGCTTGGGACTAGATGGTGATACGCAGTATTTT CSLGLDGDTQYF
TRBJ2-5 11 - few TRBV10-1 TGCGCCAGCAGTAGCGGAGAGACCCAGTACTTC CASSSGETQYF
TRBJ2-2 16 - many TRBV21-1 TGTGCCAGCAGCAACTGGGACAGGGGGCCCACCGGGGAGCTGTTTTTT CASSNWDRGPTGELFF
TRBJ1-5 15 - many TRBV12-3/TRBV12-4 TGTGCCAGCAGTGTGACAGAGGAAGGCAATCAGCCCCAGCATTTT CASSVTEEGNQPQHF